This T cell receptor (beta chain) stems from a study of T cells in Graves' hyperthyroidism and ophthalmopathy. Study-wide context: Peripheral blood was secured at the point of initial diagnosis, before any treatment. Study observations and caveats: Ophthalmopathy and stable hyperthyroidism were told apart by a 13 V-J model. In the blood, most expanded thyroid clonotypes above 0.001 appeared as well.

A note on this clonotype: Its antigen is currently unknown.

Diagnosing involved the use of clinical symptoms, serum thyroxine and TRAb, thyroid ultrasound and orbital computed tomography. Amplified TCR beta CDR3 regions derived from RNA transcripts. The HTBI primer set drove a first-round RT-PCR of the TCR CDR3. TCRdb used MiXCR to reprocess the multiplex PCR reads, holding one entry per CDR3 protein. This repertoire shows hundreds of thousands of distinct CDR3 sequences, roughly a sixth found once; its top ten account for about a sixth. The length of the CDR3 is 13 residues. The germline V gene encodes CDR1 MGHRA and CDR2 YSYEKL. Trimming cost V 1 base and J 6 bases, with 8 bases left between them.

Sequencing was performed on blood. The TCR originated in a woman in her 50s with Graves' hyperthyroidism that later progressed to Graves' ophthalmopathy. The chain uses TRBV4-1 and TRBJ2-3; the D is unclear. The CDR3 loop reads CASSQVGRDTQYF. The CDR3 bases are TGCGCCAGCAGCCAAGTCGGGCGCGATACGCAGTATTTT.